These T cell receptor beta chains were read from a single sample in a study of blood T cell repertoires in COVID-19. Libraries were prepared by immunoSEQ multiplex PCR; TCRdb keeps only in-frame clonotypes and omits some of them. The data contain 300,000 to 350,000 clones, roughly 85% of them singletons. The source material was PBMCs or T cells enriched from blood (not recorded which). Receptor source: a man younger than 45 who had recovered from COVID-19. Both conserved end residues are part of each CDR3. The order of the fields is V gene, D gene, J gene, clone size, CDR3 DNA, CDR3 protein. The D gene is left open where the match is weak. The size field is filled for only some rows; it gives once, few, many or a size class.

>TRBV5-1|TRBD2|TRBJ2-1|NA
TGCGCCAGCAGCCCTTGGACTAGCGGGGGCCTCTACAATGAGCAGTTCTTC
CASSPWTSGGLYNEQFF
>TRBV11-2|TRBD1|TRBJ2-7|NA
TGTGCCAGCAGCTTTGCAGGGACAGGGTACGAGCAGTACTTC
CASSFAGTGYEQYF
>TRBV7-9|NA|TRBJ1-1|NA
TGTGCCAGCAGCCTCGGACAGTTCACTGAAGCTTTCTTT
CASSLGQFTEAFF
>TRBV30|TRBD2|TRBJ2-7|NA
TGTGCCTGGAGTGTAAAACTAGCGACCGGAGAAGAGCAGTACTTC
CAWSVKLATGEEQYF
>TRBV21-1|NA|TRBJ1-2|NA
TGTGCCAGCAGCAAAGCCCACAGGGGGCTCTATGGCTACACCTTC
CASSKAHRGLYGYTF
>TRBV19|NA|TRBJ1-1|NA
TGTGCCAGTAGTATAGAGTGGCAGGGGAACACTGAAGCTTTCTTT
CASSIEWQGNTEAFF
>TRBV12-3/TRBV12-4|NA|TRBJ2-5|NA
TGTGCCAGCAGTTTCCGGCGGACAGAGGACCAGTACTTC
CASSFRRTEDQYF
>TRBV3-1/TRBV3-2|TRBD1|TRBJ2-3|NA
TGTGCCAGCAGCCAGAGACAGGGGGCCACCCCCCAGTATTTT
CASSQRQGATPQYF
>TRBV6-5|NA|TRBJ1-2|once
TGTGCCAGCAGAGCAGGGTTAGACGGCTACACCTTC
CASRAGLDGYTF
>TRBV7-8|NA|TRBJ1-2|once
TGTGCCAGCTGCCCAGCTAACTATGGCTACACCTTC
CASCPANYGYTF
>TRBV4-1|NA|TRBJ1-6|NA
TGCGCCAGCAGCCAAGGCTGGGCAGCGGATTCACCCCTCCACTTT
CASSQGWAADSPLHF
>TRBV9|TRBD1|TRBJ1-6|NA
TGTGCCAGCAGTGAGGGACAGTTCAATAATTCACCCCTCCACTTT
CASSEGQFNNSPLHF
>TRBV5-1|NA|TRBJ1-2|NA
TGCGCCAGCAGCTTGGCCGGGGGGCATACTAATGGCTACACCTTC
CASSLAGGHTNGYTF
>TRBV3-1/TRBV3-2|NA|TRBJ1-5|NA
TGTGCCAGCAGCCAAGGGACAGCGAATCAGCCCCAGCATTTT
CASSQGTANQPQHF